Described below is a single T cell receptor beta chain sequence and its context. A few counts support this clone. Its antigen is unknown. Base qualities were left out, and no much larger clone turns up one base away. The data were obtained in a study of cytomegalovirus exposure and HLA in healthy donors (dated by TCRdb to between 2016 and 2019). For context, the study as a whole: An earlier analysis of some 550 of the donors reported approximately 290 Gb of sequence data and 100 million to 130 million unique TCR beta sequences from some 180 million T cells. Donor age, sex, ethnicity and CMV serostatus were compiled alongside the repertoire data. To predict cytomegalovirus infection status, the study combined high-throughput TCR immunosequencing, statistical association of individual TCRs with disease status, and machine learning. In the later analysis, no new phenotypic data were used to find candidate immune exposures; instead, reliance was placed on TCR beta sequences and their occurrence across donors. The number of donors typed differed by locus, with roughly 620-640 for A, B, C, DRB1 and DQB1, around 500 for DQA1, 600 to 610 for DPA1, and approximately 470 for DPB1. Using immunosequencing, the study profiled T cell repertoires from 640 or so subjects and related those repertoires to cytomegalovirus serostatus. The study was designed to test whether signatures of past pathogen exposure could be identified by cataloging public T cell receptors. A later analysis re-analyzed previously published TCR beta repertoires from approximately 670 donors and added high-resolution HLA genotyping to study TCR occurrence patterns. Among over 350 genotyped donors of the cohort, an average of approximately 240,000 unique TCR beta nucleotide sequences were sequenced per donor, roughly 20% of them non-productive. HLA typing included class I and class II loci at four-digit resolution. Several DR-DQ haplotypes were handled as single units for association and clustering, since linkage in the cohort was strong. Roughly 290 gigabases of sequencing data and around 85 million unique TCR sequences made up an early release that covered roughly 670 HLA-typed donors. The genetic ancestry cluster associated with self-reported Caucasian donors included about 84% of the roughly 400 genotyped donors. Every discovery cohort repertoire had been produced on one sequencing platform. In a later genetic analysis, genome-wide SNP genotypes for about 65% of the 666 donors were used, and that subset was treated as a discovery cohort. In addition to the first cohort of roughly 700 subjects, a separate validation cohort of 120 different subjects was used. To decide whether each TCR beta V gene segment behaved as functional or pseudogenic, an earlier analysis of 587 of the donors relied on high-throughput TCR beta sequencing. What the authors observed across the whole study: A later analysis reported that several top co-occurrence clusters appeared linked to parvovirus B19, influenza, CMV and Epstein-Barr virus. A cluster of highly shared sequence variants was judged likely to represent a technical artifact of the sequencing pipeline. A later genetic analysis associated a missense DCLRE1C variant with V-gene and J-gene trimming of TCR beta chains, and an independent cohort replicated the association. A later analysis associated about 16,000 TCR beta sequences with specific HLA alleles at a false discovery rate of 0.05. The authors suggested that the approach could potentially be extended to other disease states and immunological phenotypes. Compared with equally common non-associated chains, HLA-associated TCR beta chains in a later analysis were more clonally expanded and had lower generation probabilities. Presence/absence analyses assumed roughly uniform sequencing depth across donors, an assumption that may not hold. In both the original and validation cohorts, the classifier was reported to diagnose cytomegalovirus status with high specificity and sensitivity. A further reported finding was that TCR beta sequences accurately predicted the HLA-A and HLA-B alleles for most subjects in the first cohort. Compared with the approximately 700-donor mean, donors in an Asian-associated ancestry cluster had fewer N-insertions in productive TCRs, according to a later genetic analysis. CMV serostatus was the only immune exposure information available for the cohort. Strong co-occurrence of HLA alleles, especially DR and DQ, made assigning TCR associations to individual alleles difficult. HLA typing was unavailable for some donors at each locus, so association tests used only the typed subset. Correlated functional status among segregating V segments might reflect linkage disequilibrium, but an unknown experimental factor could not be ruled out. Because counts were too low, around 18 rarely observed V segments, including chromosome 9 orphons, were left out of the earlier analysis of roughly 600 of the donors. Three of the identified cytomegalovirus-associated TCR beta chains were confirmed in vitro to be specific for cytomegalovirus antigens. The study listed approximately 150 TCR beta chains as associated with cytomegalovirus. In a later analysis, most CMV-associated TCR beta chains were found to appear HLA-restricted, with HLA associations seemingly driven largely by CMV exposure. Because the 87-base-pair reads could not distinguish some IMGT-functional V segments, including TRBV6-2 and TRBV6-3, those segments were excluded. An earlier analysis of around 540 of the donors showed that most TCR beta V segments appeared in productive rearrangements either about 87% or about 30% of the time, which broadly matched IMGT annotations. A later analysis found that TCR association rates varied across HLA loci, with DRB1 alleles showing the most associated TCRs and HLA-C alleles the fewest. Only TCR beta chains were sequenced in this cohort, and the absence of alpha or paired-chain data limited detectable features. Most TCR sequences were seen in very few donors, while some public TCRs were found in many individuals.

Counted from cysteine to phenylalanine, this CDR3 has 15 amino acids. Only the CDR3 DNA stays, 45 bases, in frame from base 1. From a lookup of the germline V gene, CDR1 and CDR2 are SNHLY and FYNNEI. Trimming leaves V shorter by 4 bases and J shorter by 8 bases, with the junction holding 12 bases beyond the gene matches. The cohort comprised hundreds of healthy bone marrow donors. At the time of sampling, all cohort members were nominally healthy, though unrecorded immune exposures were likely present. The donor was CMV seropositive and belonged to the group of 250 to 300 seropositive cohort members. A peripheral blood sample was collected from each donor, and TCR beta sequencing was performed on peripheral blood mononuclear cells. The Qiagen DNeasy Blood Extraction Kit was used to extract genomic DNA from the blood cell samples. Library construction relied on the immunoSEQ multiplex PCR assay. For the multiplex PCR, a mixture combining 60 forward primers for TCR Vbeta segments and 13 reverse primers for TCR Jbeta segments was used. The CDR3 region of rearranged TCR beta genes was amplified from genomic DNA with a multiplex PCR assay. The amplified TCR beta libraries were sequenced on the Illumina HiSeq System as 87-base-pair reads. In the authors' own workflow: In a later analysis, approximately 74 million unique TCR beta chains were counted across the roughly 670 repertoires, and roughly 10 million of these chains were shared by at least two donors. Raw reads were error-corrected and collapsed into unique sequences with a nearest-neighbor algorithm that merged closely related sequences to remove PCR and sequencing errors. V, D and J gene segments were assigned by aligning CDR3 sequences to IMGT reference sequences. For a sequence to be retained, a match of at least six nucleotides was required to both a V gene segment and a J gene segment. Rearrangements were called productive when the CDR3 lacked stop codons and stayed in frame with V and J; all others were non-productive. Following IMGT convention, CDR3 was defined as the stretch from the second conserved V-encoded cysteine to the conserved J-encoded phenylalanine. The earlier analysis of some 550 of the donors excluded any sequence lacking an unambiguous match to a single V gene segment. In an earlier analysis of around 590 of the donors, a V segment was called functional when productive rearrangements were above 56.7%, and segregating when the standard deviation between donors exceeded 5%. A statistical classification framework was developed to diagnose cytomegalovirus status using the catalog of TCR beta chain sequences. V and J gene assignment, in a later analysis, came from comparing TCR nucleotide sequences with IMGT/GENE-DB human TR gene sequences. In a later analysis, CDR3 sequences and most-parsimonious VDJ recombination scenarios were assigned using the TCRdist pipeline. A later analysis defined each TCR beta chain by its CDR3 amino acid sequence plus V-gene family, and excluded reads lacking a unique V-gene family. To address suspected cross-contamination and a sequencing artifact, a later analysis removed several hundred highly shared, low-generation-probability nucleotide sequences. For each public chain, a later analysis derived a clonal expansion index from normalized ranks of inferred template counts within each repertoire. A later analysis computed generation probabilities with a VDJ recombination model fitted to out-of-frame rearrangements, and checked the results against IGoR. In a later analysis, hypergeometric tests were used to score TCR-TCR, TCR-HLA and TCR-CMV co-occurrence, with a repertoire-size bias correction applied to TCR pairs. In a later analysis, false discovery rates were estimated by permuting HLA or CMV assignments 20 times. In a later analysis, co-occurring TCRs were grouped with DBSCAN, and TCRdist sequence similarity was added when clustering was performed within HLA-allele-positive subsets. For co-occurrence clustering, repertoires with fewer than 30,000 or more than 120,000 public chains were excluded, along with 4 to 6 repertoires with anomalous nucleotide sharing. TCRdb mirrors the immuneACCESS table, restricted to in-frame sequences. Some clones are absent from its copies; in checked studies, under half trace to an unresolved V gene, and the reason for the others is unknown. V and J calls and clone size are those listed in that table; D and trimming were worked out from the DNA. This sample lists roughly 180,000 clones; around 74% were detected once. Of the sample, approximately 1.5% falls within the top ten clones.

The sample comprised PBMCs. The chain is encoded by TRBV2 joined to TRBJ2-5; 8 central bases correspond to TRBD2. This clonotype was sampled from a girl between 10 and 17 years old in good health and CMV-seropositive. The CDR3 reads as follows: CASSGSLAGGDTQYF. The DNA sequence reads TGTGCCAGCAGTGGAAGCCTAGCGGGCGGGGACACCCAGTACTTC.